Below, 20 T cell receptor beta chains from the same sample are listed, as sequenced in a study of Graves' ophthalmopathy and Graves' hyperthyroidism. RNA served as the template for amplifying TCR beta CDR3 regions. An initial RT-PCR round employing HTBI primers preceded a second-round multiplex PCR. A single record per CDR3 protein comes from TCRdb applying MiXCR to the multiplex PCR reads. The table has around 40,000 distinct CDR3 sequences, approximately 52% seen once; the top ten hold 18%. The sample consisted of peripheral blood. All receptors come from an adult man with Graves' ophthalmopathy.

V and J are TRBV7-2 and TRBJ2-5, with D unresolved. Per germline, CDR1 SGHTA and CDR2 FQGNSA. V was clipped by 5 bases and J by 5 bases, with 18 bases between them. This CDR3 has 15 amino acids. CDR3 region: CASSPQRGPTETQYF. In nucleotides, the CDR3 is TGTGCCAGCAGCCCTCAGCGTGGTCCTACGGAGACCCAGTACTTC.

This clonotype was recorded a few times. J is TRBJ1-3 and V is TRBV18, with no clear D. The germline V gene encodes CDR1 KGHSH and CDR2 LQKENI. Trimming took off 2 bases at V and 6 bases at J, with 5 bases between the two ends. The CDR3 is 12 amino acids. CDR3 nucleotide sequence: TGTGCCAGCTCACCAATCGTAAACACCATATATTTT. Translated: CASSPIVNTIYF.

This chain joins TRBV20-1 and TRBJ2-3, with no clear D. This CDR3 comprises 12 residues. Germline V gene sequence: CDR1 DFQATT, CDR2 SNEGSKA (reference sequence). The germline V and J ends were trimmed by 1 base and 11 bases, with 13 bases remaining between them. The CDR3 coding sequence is TGCAGTGCTAGAGGGGTAAGGGAATGGCAGTATTTT. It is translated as CSARGVREWQYF.

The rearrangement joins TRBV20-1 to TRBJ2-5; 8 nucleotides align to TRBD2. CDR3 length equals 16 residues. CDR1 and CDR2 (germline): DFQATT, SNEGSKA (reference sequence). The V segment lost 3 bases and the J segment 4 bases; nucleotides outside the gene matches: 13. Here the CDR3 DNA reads TGCAGTGCTAGTGGAGGCGGGACTAGTCTGTTAGAGACCCAGTACTTC. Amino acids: CSASGGGTSLLETQYF.

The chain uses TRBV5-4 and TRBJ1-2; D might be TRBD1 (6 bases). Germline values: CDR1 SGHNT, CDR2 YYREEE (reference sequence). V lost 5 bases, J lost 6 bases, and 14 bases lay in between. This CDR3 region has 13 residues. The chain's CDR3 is CASSRPGVNGYTF. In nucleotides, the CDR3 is TGTGCCAGCAGTCGACCAGGGGTGAATGGCTACACCTTC.

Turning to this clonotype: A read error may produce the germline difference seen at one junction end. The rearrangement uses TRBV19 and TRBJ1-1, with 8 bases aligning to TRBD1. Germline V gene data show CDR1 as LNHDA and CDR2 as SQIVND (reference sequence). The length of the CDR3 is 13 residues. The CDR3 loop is CASRGQGYAEAFF. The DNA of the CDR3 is TGCGCCAGTAGAGGACAGGGCTACGCTGAAGCTTTCTTT.

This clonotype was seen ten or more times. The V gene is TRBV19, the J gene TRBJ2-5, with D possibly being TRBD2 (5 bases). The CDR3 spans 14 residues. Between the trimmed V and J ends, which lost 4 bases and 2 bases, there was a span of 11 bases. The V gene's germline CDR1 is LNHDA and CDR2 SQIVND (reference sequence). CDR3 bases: TGTGCCAGTAGTAGGAAAGCGGAACAAGAGACCCAGTACTTC. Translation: CASSRKAEQETQYF.

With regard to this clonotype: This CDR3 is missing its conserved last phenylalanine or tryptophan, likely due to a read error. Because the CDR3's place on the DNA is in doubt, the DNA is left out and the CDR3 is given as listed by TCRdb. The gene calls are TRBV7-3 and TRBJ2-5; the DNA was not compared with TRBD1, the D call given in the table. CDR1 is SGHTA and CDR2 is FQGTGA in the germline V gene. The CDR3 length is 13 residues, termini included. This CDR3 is CASSLGVAETRYS.

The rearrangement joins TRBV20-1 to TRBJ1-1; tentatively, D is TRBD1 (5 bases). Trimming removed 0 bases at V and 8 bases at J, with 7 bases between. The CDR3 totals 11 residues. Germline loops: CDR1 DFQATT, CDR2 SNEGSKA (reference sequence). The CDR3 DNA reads TGCAGTGCTAGAGATCAGGGCGAAGCTTTCTTT. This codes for CSARDQGEAFF.

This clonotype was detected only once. CDR3 sequence: CASSYSQEVEQYF. The CDR3 nucleotides read TGTGCCAGCAGTTACTCGCAGGAGGTCGAGCAGTACTTC. The chain has TRBV6-6 and TRBJ2-7; tentatively, D is TRBD2 (5 bases). The germline V gene encodes CDR1 MNHNY and CDR2 SVGAGI (reference sequence). Trimming left V 0 bases short and J 6 bases short, with 9 bases between. This CDR3 spans 13 amino acids.

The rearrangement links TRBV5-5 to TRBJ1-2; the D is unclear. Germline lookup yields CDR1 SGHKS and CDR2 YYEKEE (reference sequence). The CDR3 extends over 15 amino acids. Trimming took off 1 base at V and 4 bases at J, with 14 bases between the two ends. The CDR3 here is CASSLNPWPLYGYTF. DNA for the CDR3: TGTGCCAGCAGCTTGAACCCCTGGCCTCTCTATGGCTACACCTTC.

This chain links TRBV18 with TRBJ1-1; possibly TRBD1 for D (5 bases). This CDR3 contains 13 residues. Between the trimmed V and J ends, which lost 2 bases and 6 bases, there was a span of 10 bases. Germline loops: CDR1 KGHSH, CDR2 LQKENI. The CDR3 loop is CASSPTRQPEAFF. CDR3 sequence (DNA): TGTGCCAGCTCACCAACCCGACAGCCTGAAGCTTTCTTT.

The CDR3 DNA reads as TGTGCCAGCAGCAGAACCCAGGGCCAAGAGAATGAAAAACTGTTTTTT. Encoded protein: CASSRTQGQENEKLFF. The chain carries TRBV7-2 and TRBJ1-4, with D perhaps matching TRBD1 (5 bases). Trimming left V 5 bases short and J 5 bases short, with 18 bases between. This CDR3 is 16 amino acids long. Germline loops: CDR1 SGHTA, CDR2 FQGNSA.

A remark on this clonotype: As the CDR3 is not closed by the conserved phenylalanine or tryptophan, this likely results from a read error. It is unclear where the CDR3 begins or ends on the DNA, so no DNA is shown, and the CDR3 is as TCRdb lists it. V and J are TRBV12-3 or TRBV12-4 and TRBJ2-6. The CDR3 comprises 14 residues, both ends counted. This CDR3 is CASSFGGSGANVLT.

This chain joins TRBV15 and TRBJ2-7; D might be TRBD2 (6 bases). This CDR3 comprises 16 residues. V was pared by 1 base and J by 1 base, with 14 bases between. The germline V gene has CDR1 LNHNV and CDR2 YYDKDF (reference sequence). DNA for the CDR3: TGTGCCACCAGCAGAGGATCCGGACTACAATCCTACGAGCAGTACTTC. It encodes CATSRGSGLQSYEQYF. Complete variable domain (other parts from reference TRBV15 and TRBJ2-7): DAMVIQNPRYQVTQFGKPVTLSCSQTLNHNVMYWYQQKSSQAPKLLFHYYDKDFNNEADTPDNFQSRRPNTSFCFLDIRSPGLGDTAMYLCATSRGSGLQSYEQYFGPGTRLTVT.

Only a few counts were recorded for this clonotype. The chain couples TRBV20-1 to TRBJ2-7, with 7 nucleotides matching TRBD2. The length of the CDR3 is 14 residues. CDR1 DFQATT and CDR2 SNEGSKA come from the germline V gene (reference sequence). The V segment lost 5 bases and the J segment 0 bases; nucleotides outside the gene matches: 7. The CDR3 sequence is CSALLAASSYEQYF. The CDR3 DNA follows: TGCAGTGCTCTCCTAGCGGCCAGCTCCTACGAGCAGTACTTC.

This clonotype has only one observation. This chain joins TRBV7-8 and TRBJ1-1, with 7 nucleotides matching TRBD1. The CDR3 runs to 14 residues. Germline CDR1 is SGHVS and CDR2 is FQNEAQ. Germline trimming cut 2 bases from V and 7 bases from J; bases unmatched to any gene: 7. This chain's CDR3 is CASSLREGALEAFF. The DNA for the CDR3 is TGTGCCAGCAGCTTAAGGGAGGGGGCGCTTGAAGCTTTCTTT.

For the CDR3, the DNA is TGTGCCATCGAAGCCGAGACAGGGGGCTATGGCTACACCTTC. It is translated as CAIEAETGGYGYTF. The chain carries TRBV24-1 and TRBJ1-2, with TRBD1 matching over 9 bases. Trimming removed 11 bases from V and 4 bases from J; junction bases left unmatched: 10. The CDR3 has 14 amino acids. Germline V gene lookup returns CDR1 KGHDR and CDR2 SFDVKD.

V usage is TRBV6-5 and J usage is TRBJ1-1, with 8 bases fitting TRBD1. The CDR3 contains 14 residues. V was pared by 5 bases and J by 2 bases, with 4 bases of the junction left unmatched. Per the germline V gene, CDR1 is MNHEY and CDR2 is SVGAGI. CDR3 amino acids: CASSRDRGNTEAFF. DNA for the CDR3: TGTGCCAGCAGTCGAGACAGGGGCAACACTGAAGCTTTCTTT.

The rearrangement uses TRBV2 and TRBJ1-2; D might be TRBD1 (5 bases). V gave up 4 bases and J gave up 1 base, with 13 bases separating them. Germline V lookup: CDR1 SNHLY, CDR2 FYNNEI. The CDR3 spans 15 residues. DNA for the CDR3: TGTGCCAGCAGTGGGGGGGTGCCTATTAACTATGGCTACACCTTC. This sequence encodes CASSGGVPINYGYTF.